This passage covers 8 T cell receptor beta chains from one sample sequenced in a study of shared clonotypes between healthy human individuals. CD45RO negativity and positive selection for CCR7 defined naive CD8 cells, a population that excluded terminally differentiated effector memory CD45RA+ cells. TCRdb's copy holds only in-frame clones and misses some; the assay was immunoSEQ multiplex PCR. The sample has about 590,000 clones; over 95% are singletons. The sample consisted of naive CD8+ T cells sorted from blood. Every receptor here comes from a woman aged 30 to 39 in good health.

The chain is built from TRBV4-2 and TRBJ2-5; TRBD2 aligns across 12 bases. Germline CDR1 is LGHNA and CDR2 is YNFKEQ. V was clipped by 5 bases and J by 4 bases; unmatched bases: 2. This CDR3 region has 14 residues. CDR3 nucleotide sequence: TGTGCCAGCAGCGCGGGACTAGCGGGAGAGACCCAGTACTTC. Its translation is CASSAGLAGETQYF.

As for this clone: The sample holds other DNA sequences that translate to the same CDR3. The V and J genes are TRBV27 and TRBJ2-1; TRBD1 agrees at 7 bases. Germline V gives CDR1 MNHEY, CDR2 SMNVEV (reference sequence). V lost 5 bases to trimming and J lost 4 bases; unmatched junction nucleotides: 5. The CDR3 covers 14 residues. The CDR3 spells CASSLGTVYNEQFF. The CDR3 DNA is TGTGCCAGCAGTCTCGGGACAGTTTACAATGAGCAGTTCTTC.

V gene TRBV2 combines with J gene TRBJ1-5; D perhaps matches TRBD1 (6 bases). The CDR3 has 11 residues. V was clipped by 6 bases and J by 15 bases, with 15 bases between them. Germline CDR1 reads SNHLY; CDR2 reads FYNNEI. The CDR3: CASSEGGLRHF. CDR3 bases: TGTGCCAGCAGCGAGGGGGGCCTTCGGCATTTT.

The count of this clone is one. The chain has TRBV28 and TRBJ2-3; 8 bases fit TRBD2. V lost 4 bases to trimming and J lost 9 bases; unmatched junction nucleotides: 15. Germline V gene lookup returns CDR1 MDHEN and CDR2 SYDVKM. CDR3 length: 16 residues. The CDR3, as DNA: TGTGCCAGCAGTTCCTATAGCGGGACCCGAGGAGGCACGCAGTATTTT. The encoded protein is CASSSYSGTRGGTQYF.

This clone has only one observation. V is TRBV7-3 and J is TRBJ2-2, with unresolved D. This CDR3 contains 13 residues. Trimming stripped 5 bases from V and 5 bases from J, with 9 bases between. CDR1 and CDR2 (germline): SGHTA, FQGTGA. The CDR3, as DNA: TGTGCCAGCAGCCCAAGGCGGACCGGGGAGCTGTTTTTT. This gives the protein CASSPRRTGELFF.

The CDR3 is CASSFGFRTDTQYF. CDR3 nucleotide sequence: TGTGCCAGCAGCTTTGGATTTAGGACAGATACGCAGTATTTT. This chain joins TRBV5-6 and TRBJ2-3; unclear D gene. Trimming cost V 2 bases and J 3 bases, with 10 bases left between them. CDR1 and CDR2 (germline): SGHDT, YYEEEE. The CDR3 is made up of 14 amino acids. Full variable domain (outside the CDR3, taken from reference TRBV5-6 and TRBJ2-3): DAGVTQSPTHLIKTRGQQVTLRCSPKSGHDTVSWYQQALGQGPQFIFQYYEEEERQRGNFPDRFSGHQFPNYSSELNVNALLLGDSALYLCASSFGFRTDTQYFGPGTRLTVL.

The gene calls are TRBV27 and TRBJ1-1; D might be TRBD1 (6 bases). V lost 5 bases and J 4 bases, leaving 14 bases between the germline ends. Looked up from germline, CDR1 is MNHEY and CDR2 is SMNVEV (reference sequence). CDR3 length: 14 amino acids. The chain's CDR3 is CASSPLGGATEAFF. CDR3 coding DNA: TGTGCCAGCAGTCCCCTCGGGGGCGCCACTGAAGCTTTCTTT.

The V and J genes are TRBV6-1 and TRBJ2-7; tentatively, D is TRBD1 or TRBD2 (5 bases each). The CDR3 has 16 residues. V lost 0 bases and J 2 bases, leaving 14 bases between the germline ends. The germline CDR1 and CDR2 sequences are MNHNS and SASEGT. CDR3: CASSEAAWDPTYEQYF. The CDR3 nucleotides read TGTGCCAGCAGTGAAGCGGCGTGGGACCCGACCTACGAGCAGTACTTC.